The clone carrying this T cell receptor beta chain has a handful of counts. Its antigen is currently unknown. The study defined stable Graves' hyperthyroidism as no ophthalmopathy progression within 18 months. This sample was included in a study of T cells in Graves' hyperthyroidism and ophthalmopathy. As for the study in general: Staff took peripheral blood when the initial diagnosis was made, before any treatment began.

Authors of the study amplified TCR beta CDR3 regions from RNA transcripts. First-round RT-PCR of the TCR CDR3 relied on the HTBI primer set. A single record per CDR3 protein comes from TCRdb applying MiXCR to the multiplex PCR reads. The repertoire includes approximately 640,000 distinct CDR3 sequences, roughly 17% of them detected once, and 3.5% to 4% sits in the top ten. Germline CDR1 reads LNHDA; CDR2 reads SQIVND (reference sequence). This CDR3 has 13 residues. The germline V and J ends were trimmed by 6 bases and 6 bases, with 15 bases remaining between them. Findings and caveats of the study: Most thyroid clonotypes expanded above 0.001 were also detected in blood.

The V gene is TRBV19, the J gene TRBJ2-7; D gene uncertain. The sequenced sample consisted of blood. This TCR was sampled from a woman aged 25 to 39 with Graves' hyperthyroidism. The CDR3 here is CASSPPSRGEQYF. CDR3 in DNA: TGTGCCAGTAGCCCCCCGAGTCGAGGCGAGCAGTACTTC.